This passage covers 11 T cell receptor beta chains from one sample sequenced in a study of T cell responses to AZD1222 COVID-19 vaccine. Repertoires were generated with immunoSEQ multiplex PCR, while TCRdb's copy carries only in-frame clones and drops some. The repertoire includes 50,000 to 60,000 clones, approximately 88% of them detected once, and under 15% sits in the top ten. Here the sequenced sample was peripheral blood, taken on day 0 of AZD1222 vaccination. The source of these receptors is an adult in good health.

This clone appeared once. J is TRBJ2-2 and V is TRBV3-1 (or the pseudogene TRBV3-2), with 14 bases fitting TRBD2. After removal of 6 bases from V and 7 bases from J, the junction contained 13 bases not matched to a gene. The CDR3 covers 18 residues. The germline V gene encodes CDR1 LGHDT and CDR2 YNNKEL (reference sequence). The CDR3 is CASRPRGTSGSLDGELFF. CDR3 bases: TGTGCCAGCAGGCCAAGAGGGACTAGCGGGAGCTTAGACGGGGAGCTGTTTTTT.

This rearrangement joins TRBV2 to TRBJ2-3; possibly TRBD1 for D (6 bases). The germline V gene encodes CDR1 SNHLY and CDR2 FYNNEI. The CDR3 extends over 16 amino acids. Trimming left V 7 bases short and J 0 bases short, with 17 bases between. DNA of the CDR3: TGTGCCAGCATCCCCTTAGGGACACTTAGCACAGATACGCAGTATTTT. Amino acids: CASIPLGTLSTDTQYF.

The chain carries TRBV5-4 and TRBJ1-2; TRBD1 matches at 7 bases. Germline CDR1 reads SGHNT; CDR2 reads YYREEE (reference sequence). Trimming cost V 1 base and J 4 bases; bases outside gene matches: 7. The CDR3 has 15 residues. The CDR3 loop reads CASSLIGQAPYGYTF. In DNA, the CDR3 is TGTGCCAGCAGCTTGATTGGACAGGCGCCCTATGGCTACACCTTC.

The chain links TRBV30 to TRBJ1-1; tentatively, D is TRBD1 (5 bases). Germline assignment: CDR1 GTSNPN and CDR2 SVGIG (reference sequence). The CDR3 contains 13 residues. The V end was cut by 4 bases, the J end by 3 bases, with 12 bases between. CDR3 bases: TGTGCCTGGAACGGGGGTATTGACACTGAAGCTTTCTTT. Residues: CAWNGGIDTEAFF.

The chain has TRBV3-1 (or the pseudogene TRBV3-2) and TRBJ2-7; TRBD2 is a possible D gene (6 bases). The germline V and J ends were trimmed by 1 base and 9 bases, with 13 bases remaining between them. CDR3 length: 13 amino acids. CDR1 and CDR2 (germline): LGHDT, YNNKEL (reference sequence). The CDR3 region is CASSQVGGKGQYF. For the CDR3, the DNA is TGTGCCAGCAGCCAAGTCGGCGGGAAAGGGCAGTACTTC.

V is TRBV18 and J is TRBJ1-1, with TRBD1 identical over 7 bases. The J segment lost 0 bases and the V segment lost 9 bases, leaving 4 bases of the junction unmatched. The CDR3 sequence is 13 residues long. Looked up from germline, CDR1 is KGHSH and CDR2 is LQKENI. The CDR3 coding sequence is TGTGCCAGTACGGGACAGTTGAACACTGAAGCTTTCTTT. This encodes CASTGQLNTEAFF.

This clone was detected only once. This chain joins TRBV7-3 and TRBJ2-5; weak D call: TRBD1 (5 bases). V was shortened by 1 base and J by 1 base, with 7 bases between the two germline ends. The CDR3 is 14 residues long. The germline V gene encodes CDR1 SGHTA and CDR2 FQGTGA. CDR3 sequence reads: CASSLMGPQETQYF. The CDR3 bases are TGTGCCAGCAGCTTAATGGGGCCCCAAGAGACCCAGTACTTC.

Sample share makes this clone medium-sized. V and J are TRBV27 and TRBJ2-7; 7 positions agree with TRBD1. The CDR3 loop spans 17 amino acids. The ends lost 0 bases at V and 6 bases at J; junction bases unmatched: 14. The V gene's germline CDR1 is MNHEY and CDR2 SMNVEV (reference sequence). The CDR3 here is CASSLSPPGQLLGEQYF. The DNA for the CDR3 is TGTGCCAGCAGTTTATCTCCACCGGGACAGCTATTGGGCGAGCAGTACTTC.

V usage is TRBV7-3 and J usage is TRBJ1-6; 9 bases agree with TRBD1. V lost 4 bases to trimming and J lost 6 bases; unmatched junction nucleotides: 4. CDR3 length equals 15 residues. From germline, CDR1 is SGHTA and CDR2 FQGTGA. CDR3 nucleotide sequence: TGTGCCAGCAGCTACGGACAGGGGTTTAATTCACCCCTCCACTTT. This gives the protein CASSYGQGFNSPLHF. The full variable domain, in which reference TRBV7-3 and TRBJ1-6 provide the parts outside the CDR3, is GAGVSQTPSNKVTEKGKYVELRCDPISGHTALYWYRQSLGQGPEFLIYFQGTGAADDSGLPNDRFFAVRPEGSVSTLKIQRTERGDSAVYLCASSYGQGFNSPLHFGNGTRLTVT.

This chain connects TRBV6-4 to TRBJ2-6; tentatively, D is TRBD1 or TRBD2 (5 bases each). Trimming removed 3 bases from V and 0 bases from J, with 21 bases in between. This CDR3 is built from 20 residues. Germline CDR1 MRHNA, CDR2 SNTAGT. The CDR3 sequence: CASSEIRDPRELSGANVLTF. CDR3 nucleotides: TGTGCCAGCAGTGAAATAAGGGACCCGAGGGAACTCTCTGGGGCCAACGTCCTGACTTTC.

The rearrangement links TRBV6-1 to TRBJ1-1; weak D call: TRBD1 (6 bases). Germline lookup yields CDR1 MNHNS and CDR2 SASEGT. The CDR3 contains 14 residues. The V end was cut by 0 bases, the J end by 5 bases, with 10 bases between. CDR3: CASSEAGAWTEAFF. CDR3 DNA: TGTGCCAGCAGTGAAGCGGGGGCTTGGACTGAAGCTTTCTTT.